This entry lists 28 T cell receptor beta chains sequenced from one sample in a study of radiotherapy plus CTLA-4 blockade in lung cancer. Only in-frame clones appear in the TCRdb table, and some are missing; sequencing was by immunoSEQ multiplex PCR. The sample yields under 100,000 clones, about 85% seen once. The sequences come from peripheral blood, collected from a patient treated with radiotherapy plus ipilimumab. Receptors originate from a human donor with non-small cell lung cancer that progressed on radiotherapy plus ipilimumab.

The CDR3 DNA is TGTGCCAGTAGTAACCTTCAAATCTTTCTAGCCAAAAACATTCAGTACTTC. As protein: CASSNLQIFLAKNIQYF. The chain uses TRBV19 and TRBJ2-4, with no clear D. Trimming removed 4 bases from V and 0 bases from J, with 16 bases in between. This CDR3 has 17 residues. Germline CDR1 LNHDA, CDR2 SQIVND (reference sequence).

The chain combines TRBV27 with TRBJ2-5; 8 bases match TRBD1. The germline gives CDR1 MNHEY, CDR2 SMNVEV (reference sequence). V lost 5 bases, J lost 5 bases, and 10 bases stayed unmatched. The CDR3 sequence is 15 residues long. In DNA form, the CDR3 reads TGTGCCAGCAGTGCATCAGGGGGCGTCTATGAGACCCAGTACTTC. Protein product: CASSASGGVYETQYF.

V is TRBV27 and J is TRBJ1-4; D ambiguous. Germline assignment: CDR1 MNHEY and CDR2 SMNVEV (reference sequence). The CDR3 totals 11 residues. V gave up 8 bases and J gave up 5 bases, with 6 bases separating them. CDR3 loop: CASRGNEKLFF. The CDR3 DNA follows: TGTGCCAGCCGGGGAAATGAAAAACTGTTTTTT.

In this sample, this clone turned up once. The CDR3 bases are TGTGCCAGCAGCTTAGTTCGGGTGAACACCGGGGAGCTGTTTTTT. This codes for CASSLVRVNTGELFF. This chain uses TRBV11-2 with TRBJ2-2; D is ambiguous. V gave up 1 base and J gave up 1 base, with 7 bases separating them. The CDR3 length is 15 residues. The V gene's germline CDR1 is SGHAT and CDR2 FQNNGV.

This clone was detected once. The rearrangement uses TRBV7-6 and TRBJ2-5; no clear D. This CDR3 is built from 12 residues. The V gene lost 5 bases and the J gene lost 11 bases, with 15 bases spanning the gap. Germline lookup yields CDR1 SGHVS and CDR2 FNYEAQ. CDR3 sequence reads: CASSADAREQYF. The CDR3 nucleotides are TGTGCCAGCAGCGCAGACGCTAGAGAGCAGTACTTC.

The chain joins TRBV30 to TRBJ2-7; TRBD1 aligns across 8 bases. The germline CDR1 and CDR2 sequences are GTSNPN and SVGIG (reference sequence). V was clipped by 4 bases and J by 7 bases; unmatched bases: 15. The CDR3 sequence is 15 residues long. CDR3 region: CAWTTQGDHQWEQYF. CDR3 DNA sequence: TGTGCCTGGACCACACAGGGGGACCACCAATGGGAGCAGTACTTC. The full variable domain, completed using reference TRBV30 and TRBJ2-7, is SQTIHQWPATLVQPVGSPLSLECTVEGTSNPNLYWYRQAAGRGLQLLFYSVGIGQISSEVPQNLSASRPQDRQFILSSKKLLLSDSGFYLCAWTTQGDHQWEQYFGPGTRLTVT.

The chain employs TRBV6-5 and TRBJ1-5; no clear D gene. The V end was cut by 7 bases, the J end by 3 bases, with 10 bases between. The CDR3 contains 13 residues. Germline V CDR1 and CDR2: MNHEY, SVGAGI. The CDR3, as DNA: TGTGCCAGCATGGAAACTTTCAATCAGCCCCAGCATTTT. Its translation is CASMETFNQPQHF.

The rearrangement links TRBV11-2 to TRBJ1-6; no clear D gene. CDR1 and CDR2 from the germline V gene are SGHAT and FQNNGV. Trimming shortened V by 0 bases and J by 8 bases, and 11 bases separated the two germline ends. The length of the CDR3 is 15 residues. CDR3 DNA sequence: TGTGCCAGCAGCTTAGAGGACTCAGGTCATTCACCCCTCCACTTT. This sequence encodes CASSLEDSGHSPLHF. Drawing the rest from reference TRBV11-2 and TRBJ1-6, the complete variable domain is EAGVAQSPRYKIIEKRQSVAFWCNPISGHATLYWYQQILGQGPKLLIQFQNNGVVDDSQLPKDRFSAERLKGVDSTLKIQPAKLEDSAVYLCASSLEDSGHSPLHFGNGTRLTVT.

The CDR3 loop is CASSRTSGASYNEQFF. The CDR3 coding sequence is TGTGCCAGTAGCAGGACTAGCGGGGCGTCCTACAATGAGCAGTTCTTC. The chain links TRBV19 to TRBJ2-1; 12 bases agree with TRBD2. V lost 6 bases and J lost 1; bases outside the gene matches: 4. Germline V gene lookup returns CDR1 LNHDA and CDR2 SQIVND (reference sequence). CDR3 size: 16 residues.

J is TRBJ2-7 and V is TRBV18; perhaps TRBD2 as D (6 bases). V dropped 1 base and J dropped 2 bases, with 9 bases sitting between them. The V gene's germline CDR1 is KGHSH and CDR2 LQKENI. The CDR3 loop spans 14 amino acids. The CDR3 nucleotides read TGTGCCAGCTCACCACTCAGCGGGCCCTACGAGCAGTACTTC. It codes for CASSPLSGPYEQYF.

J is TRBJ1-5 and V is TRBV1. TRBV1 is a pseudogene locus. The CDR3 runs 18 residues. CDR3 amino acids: CTSSQDRSREVGNQPQHF. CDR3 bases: TGCACCAGCAGCCAAGATCGTTCCCGGGAGGTTGGCAATCAGCCCCAGCATTTT.

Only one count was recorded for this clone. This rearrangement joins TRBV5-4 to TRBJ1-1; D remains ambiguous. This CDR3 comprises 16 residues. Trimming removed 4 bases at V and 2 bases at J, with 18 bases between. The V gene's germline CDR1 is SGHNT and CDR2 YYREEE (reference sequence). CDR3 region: CASSSLLTMANTEAFF. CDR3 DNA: TGTGCCAGCAGCAGCCTCCTCACGATGGCCAACACTGAAGCTTTCTTT.

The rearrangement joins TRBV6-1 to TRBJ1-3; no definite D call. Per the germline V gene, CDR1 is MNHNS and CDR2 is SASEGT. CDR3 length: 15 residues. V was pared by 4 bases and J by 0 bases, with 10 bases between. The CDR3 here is CASSGAGISGNTIYF. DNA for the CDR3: TGTGCCAGCAGTGGGGCAGGAATCTCTGGAAACACCATATATTTT.

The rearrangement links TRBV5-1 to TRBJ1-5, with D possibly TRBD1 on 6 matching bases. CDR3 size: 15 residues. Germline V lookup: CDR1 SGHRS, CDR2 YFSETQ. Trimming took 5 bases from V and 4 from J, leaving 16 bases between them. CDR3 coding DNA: TGCGCCAGCAGTTCTATGGGACACAAAAATCAGCCCCAGCATTTT. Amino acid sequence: CASSSMGHKNQPQHF.

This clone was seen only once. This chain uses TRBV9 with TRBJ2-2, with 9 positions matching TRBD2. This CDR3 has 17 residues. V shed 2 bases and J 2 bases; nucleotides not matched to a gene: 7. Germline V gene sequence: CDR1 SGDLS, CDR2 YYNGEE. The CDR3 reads CASSVPAGGSNTGELFF. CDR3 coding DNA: TGTGCCAGCAGCGTCCCAGCGGGAGGATCAAACACCGGGGAGCTGTTTTTT.

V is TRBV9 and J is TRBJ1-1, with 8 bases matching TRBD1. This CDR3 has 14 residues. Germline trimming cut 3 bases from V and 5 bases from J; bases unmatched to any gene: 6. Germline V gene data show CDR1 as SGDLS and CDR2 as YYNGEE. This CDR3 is CASSGGQGQTEAFF. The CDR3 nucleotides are TGTGCCAGCAGCGGAGGACAGGGTCAGACTGAAGCTTTCTTT. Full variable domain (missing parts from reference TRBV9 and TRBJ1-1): DSGVTQTPKHLITATGQRVTLRCSPRSGDLSVYWYQQSLDQGLQFLIQYYNGEERAKGNILERFSAQQFPDLHSELNLSSLELGDSALYFCASSGGQGQTEAFFGQGTRLTVV.

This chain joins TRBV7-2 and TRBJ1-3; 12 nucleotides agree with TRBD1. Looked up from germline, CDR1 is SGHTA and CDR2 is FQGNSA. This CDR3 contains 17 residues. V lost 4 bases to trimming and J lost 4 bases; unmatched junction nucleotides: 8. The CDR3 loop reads CASSSMGTGGAGNTIYF. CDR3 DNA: TGTGCCAGCAGCTCTATGGGGACAGGGGGCGCGGGAAACACCATATATTTT.

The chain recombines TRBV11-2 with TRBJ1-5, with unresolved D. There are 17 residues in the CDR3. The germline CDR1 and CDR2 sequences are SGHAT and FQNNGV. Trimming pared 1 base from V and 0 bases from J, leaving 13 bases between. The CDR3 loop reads CASSLGGQHYSNQPQHF. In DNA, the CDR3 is TGTGCCAGCAGCTTAGGCGGGCAGCATTATAGCAATCAGCCCCAGCATTTT.

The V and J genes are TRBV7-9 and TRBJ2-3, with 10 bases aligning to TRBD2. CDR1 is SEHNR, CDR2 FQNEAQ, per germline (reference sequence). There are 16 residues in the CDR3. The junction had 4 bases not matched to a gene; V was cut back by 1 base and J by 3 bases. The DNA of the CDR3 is TGTGCCAGCAGCTTAGGAGCGGGACTAGCGACAGATACGCAGTATTTT. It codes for CASSLGAGLATDTQYF. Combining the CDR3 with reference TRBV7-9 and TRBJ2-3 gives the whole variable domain DTGVSQNPRHKITKRGQNVTFRCDPISEHNRLYWYRQTLGQGPEFLTYFQNEAQLEKSRLLSDRFSAERPKGSFSTLEIQRTEQGDSAMYLCASSLGAGLATDTQYFGPGTRLTVL.

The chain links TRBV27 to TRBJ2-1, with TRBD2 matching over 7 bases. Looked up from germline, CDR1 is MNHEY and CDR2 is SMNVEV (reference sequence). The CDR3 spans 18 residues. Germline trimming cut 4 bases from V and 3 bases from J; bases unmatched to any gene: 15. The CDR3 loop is CASSSNPPTSPNYNEQFF. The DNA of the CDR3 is TGTGCCAGCAGTTCGAATCCCCCGACTAGCCCTAACTACAATGAGCAGTTCTTC.

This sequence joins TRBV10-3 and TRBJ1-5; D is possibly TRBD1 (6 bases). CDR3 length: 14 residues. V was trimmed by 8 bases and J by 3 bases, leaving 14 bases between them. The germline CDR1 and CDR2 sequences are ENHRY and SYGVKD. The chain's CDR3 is CAIGGQTDNQPQHF. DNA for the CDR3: TGTGCCATCGGGGGGCAAACAGACAATCAGCCCCAGCATTTT.

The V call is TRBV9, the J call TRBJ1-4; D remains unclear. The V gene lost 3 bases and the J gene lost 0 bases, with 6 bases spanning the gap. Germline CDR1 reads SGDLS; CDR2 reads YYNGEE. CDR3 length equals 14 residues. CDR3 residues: CASSGASTNEKLFF. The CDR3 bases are TGTGCCAGCAGCGGGGCGTCAACTAATGAAAAACTGTTTTTT.

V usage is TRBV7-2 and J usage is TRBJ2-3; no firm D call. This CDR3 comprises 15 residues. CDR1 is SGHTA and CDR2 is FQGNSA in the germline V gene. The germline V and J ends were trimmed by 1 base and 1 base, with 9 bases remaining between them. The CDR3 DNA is TGTGCCAGCAGCTTAGGATTAGGAGGCACAGATACGCAGTATTTT. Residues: CASSLGLGGTDTQYF.

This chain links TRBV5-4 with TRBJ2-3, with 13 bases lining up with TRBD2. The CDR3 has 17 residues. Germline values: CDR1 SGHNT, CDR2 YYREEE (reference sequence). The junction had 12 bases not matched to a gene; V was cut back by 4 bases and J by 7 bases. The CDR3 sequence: CASSPGTSGVRVNTQYF. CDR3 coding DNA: TGTGCCAGCAGCCCCGGGACTAGCGGGGTCAGAGTAAATACGCAGTATTTT.

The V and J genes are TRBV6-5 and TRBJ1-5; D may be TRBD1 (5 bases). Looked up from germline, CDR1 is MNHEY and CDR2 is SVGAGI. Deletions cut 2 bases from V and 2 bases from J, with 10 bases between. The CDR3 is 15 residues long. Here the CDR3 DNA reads TGTGCCAGCAGTTACGGGGGAAACGGCAATCAGCCCCAGCATTTT. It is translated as CASSYGGNGNQPQHF.

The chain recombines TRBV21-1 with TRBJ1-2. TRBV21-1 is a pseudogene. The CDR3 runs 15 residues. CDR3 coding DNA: TGTGCCAGCATCTTCCCAAGGTCCCCTAACTATGGCTACACCTTC. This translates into CASIFPRSPNYGYTF.

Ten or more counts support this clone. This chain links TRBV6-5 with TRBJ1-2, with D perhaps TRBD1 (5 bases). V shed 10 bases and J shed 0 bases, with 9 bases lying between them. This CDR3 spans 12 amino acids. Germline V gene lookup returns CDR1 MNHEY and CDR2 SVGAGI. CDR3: CATKGANYGYTF. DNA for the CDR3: TGTGCCACAAAAGGGGCTAACTATGGCTACACCTTC.

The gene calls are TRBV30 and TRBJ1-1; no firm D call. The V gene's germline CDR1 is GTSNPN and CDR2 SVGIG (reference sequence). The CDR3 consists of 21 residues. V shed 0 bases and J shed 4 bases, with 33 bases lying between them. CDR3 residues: CAWSVRTVGRSLGWISTEAFF. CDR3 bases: TGTGCCTGGAGTGTACGAACGGTAGGCAGAAGTCTAGGATGGATAAGCACTGAAGCTTTCTTT.